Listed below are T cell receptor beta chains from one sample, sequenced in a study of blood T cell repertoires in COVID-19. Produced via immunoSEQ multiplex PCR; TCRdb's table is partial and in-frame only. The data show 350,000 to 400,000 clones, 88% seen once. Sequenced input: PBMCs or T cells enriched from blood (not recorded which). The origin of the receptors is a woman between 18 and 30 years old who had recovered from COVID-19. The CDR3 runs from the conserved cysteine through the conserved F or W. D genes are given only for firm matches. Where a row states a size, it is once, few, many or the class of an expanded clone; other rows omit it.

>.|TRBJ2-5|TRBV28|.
CASSLYPGTQRAAQYF
TGTGCCAGCAGTTTATATCCGGGGACTCAGAGGGCGGCCCAGTACTTC
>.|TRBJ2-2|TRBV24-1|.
CATSIDREVTGELFF
TGTGCCACCAGTATTGACAGGGAGGTCACCGGGGAGCTGTTTTTT
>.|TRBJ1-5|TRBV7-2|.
CASSLSRFGNQPQHF
TGTGCCAGCAGCTTAAGTCGGTTTGGCAATCAGCCCCAGCATTTT
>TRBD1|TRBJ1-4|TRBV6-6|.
CASSYSGQGGEKLFF
TGTGCCAGCAGTTACTCGGGACAGGGGGGCGAAAAACTGTTTTTT
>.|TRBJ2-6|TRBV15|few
CATHRAGANVLTF
TGTGCCACCCACAGGGCCGGGGCCAACGTCCTGACTTTC
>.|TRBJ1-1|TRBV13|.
CASSPGAPATEAFF
TGTGCCAGCAGCCCAGGGGCCCCGGCCACTGAAGCTTTCTTT
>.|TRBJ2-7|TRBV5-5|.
CASSIQGYEQYF
TGTGCCAGCAGCATACAGGGTTACGAGCAGTACTTC
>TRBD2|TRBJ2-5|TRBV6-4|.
CASSAGAGVQETQYF
TGTGCCAGCTCCGCGGGAGCGGGGGTCCAAGAGACCCAGTACTTC
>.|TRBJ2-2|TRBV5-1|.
CASSLPPGTGELFF
TGCGCCAGCAGCTTGCCCCCAGGCACCGGGGAGCTGTTTTTT
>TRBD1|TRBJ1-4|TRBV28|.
CASRGQGTTNEKLFF
TGTGCCAGCAGGGGACAGGGGACCACTAATGAAAAACTGTTTTTT
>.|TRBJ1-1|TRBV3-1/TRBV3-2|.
CASSQDWANTEAFF
TGTGCCAGCAGCCAAGATTGGGCCAACACTGAAGCTTTCTTT
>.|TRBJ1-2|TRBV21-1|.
CASSNPGQGAGGYTF
TGTGCCAGCAGCAACCCGGGACAGGGGGCGGGTGGCTACACCTTC
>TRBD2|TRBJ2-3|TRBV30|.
CAWSGAGGPDTQYF
TGTGCCTGGAGCGGCGCGGGGGGGCCAGATACGCAGTATTTT
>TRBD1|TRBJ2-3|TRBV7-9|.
CASSSDRVGTDTQYF
TGTGCCAGCAGTTCCGACAGGGTTGGGACAGATACGCAGTATTTT
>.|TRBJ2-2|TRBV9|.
CASSVDGGPTGELFF
TGTGCCAGCAGCGTAGATGGAGGGCCCACCGGGGAGCTGTTTTTT
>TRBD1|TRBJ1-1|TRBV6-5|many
CASSLTGEITEAFF
TGTGCCAGCAGTCTTACAGGGGAAATCACTGAAGCTTTCTTT
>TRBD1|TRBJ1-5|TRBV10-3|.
CAISKIGTVIPGNQPQHF
TGTGCCATCAGCAAAATAGGGACAGTTATACCCGGGAATCAGCCCCAGCATTTT
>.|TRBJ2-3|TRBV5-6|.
CASSWETSVTDTQYF
TGTGCCAGCAGCTGGGAGACTAGTGTCACAGATACGCAGTATTTT
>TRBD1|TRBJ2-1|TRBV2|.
CASLSRDSYNEQFF
TGTGCCAGCCTTTCTAGGGACAGCTACAATGAGCAGTTCTTC
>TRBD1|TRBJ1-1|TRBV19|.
CASSKGQGIGGTEAFF
TGTGCCAGTAGTAAGGGACAGGGAATAGGGGGGACTGAAGCTTTCTTT
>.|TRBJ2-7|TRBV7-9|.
CASGDRGEQYF
TGTGCCAGCGGCGATCGAGGAGAGCAGTACTTC
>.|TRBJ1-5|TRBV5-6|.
CASSLASRRSNQPQHF
TGTGCCAGCAGCTTGGCATCCCGGAGGAGCAATCAGCCCCAGCATTTT
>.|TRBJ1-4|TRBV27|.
CASSLSMSRGREKLFF
TGTGCCAGCAGTTTATCGATGTCCAGGGGACGCGAAAAACTGTTTTTT
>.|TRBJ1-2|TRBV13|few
CASSLERGNYGYTF
TGTGCCAGCAGCTTAGAGCGGGGGAACTATGGCTACACCTTC
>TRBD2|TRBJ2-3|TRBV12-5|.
CASGSIAGGLASTDTQYF
TGTGCTAGTGGTTCTATAGCGGGGGGCCTTGCTAGCACAGATACGCAGTATTTT
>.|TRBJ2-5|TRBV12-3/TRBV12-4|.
CASSLEAQETQYF
TGTGCCAGCAGTTTGGAGGCCCAAGAGACCCAGTACTTC
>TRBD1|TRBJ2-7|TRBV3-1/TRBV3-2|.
CASSQRTGGGEQYF
TGTGCCAGCAGCCAACGGACAGGGGGAGGGGAGCAGTACTTC
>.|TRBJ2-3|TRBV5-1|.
CASSPSIGGQDTQYF
TGCGCCAGCAGCCCGTCGATCGGGGGGCAAGATACGCAGTATTTT
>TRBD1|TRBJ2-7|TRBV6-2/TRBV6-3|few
CASSLPRDRGNNEQYF
TGTGCCAGCAGCCTTCCCCGGGACAGGGGGAACAACGAGCAGTACTTC
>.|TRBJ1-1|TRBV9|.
CASSVEGQGTEAFF
TGTGCCAGCAGCGTAGAGGGACAAGGCACTGAAGCTTTCTTT
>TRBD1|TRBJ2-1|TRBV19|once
CASSISTGYNEQFF
TGTGCCAGTAGTATCTCGACAGGGTACAATGAGCAGTTCTTC
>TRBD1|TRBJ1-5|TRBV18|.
CASSPPGQGIGSNQPQHF
TGTGCCAGCTCACCACCGGGACAGGGGATTGGAAGCAATCAGCCCCAGCATTTT
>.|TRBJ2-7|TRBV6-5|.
CASRKTEETYEQYF
TGTGCCAGCAGGAAAACGGAGGAGACCTACGAGCAGTACTTC
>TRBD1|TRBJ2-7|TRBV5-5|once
CASSPQGAPYEQYF
TGTGCCAGCAGCCCTCAGGGGGCCCCCTACGAGCAGTACTTC
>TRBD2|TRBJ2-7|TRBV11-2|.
CASSLDRGVEQYF
TGTGCCAGCAGCTTAGATCGGGGGGTCGAGCAGTACTTC
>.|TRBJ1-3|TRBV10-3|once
CATRADNANTIYF
TGTGCCACCAGGGCAGATAATGCAAACACCATATATTTT
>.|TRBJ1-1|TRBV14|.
CASSQNPRWNTEAFF
TGTGCCAGCAGCCAAAATCCGAGGTGGAACACTGAAGCTTTCTTT
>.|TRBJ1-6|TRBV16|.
CASSQVNNNSPLHF
TGTGCCAGCAGCCAAGTCAACAATAATTCACCCCTCCACTTT
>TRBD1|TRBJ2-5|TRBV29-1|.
CSVLGQGQETQYF
TGCAGCGTTTTGGGACAGGGGCAAGAGACCCAGTACTTC
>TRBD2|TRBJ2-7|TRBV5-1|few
CASTDSGASYEQYF
TGCGCCAGCACCGACAGCGGGGCTTCCTACGAGCAGTACTTC
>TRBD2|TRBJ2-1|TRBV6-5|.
CATGRNEQFF
TGTGCCACCGGGAGGAATGAGCAGTTCTTC
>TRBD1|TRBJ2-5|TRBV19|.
CASSYWDSYQETQYF
TGTGCCAGTAGTTACTGGGACAGTTACCAAGAGACCCAGTACTTC
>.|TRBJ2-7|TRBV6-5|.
CASSYPTTGNSYEQYF
TGTGCCAGCAGTTACCCAACTACAGGGAACTCCTACGAGCAGTACTTC